This T cell receptor (beta chain) emerged from a study of cytomegalovirus exposure and HLA in healthy donors. Findings and caveats of the study: There were 150 to 200 TCR beta chains listed as cytomegalovirus-associated. Rarity characterized most TCR sequences, yet some public TCRs appeared in many donors.

This CDR3 has 14 amino acids. Trimming shortened V by 1 base and J by 2 bases, and 9 bases separated the two germline ends. Germline V gene sequence: CDR1 LNHDA, CDR2 SQIVND (reference sequence). With respect to this clone: Antigen: not known. This same CDR3 is encoded by further DNA sequences in the sample.

The method was immunoSEQ multiplex PCR; TCRdb's version includes in-frame clones alone and lacks a portion of them. The profile shows more than 60,000 clones, about 97% of them singletons. Sequenced input: PBMCs. The chain uses TRBV19 and TRBJ2-7; maybe TRBD1 (5 bases). The TCR comes from a woman younger than 30 in good health and CMV-seropositive. The CDR3 sequence is CASSIGTGTYEQYF. Here the CDR3 DNA reads TGTGCCAGTAGTATAGGTACAGGAACCTACGAGCAGTACTTC.